Listed here are 4 T cell receptor beta chains from one sample, sequenced in a study of cytomegalovirus exposure and HLA in healthy donors. Use of 60 Vbeta and 13 Jbeta primers characterized the PCR. The table came from immunoSEQ multiplex PCR; TCRdb's copy has only in-frame clones and leaves some out. In total, the table holds 95,000 to 150,000 clones. The sequenced sample was PBMCs. Receptors were obtained from a man aged 18 to 30 in good health and CMV-seronegative.

The rearrangement links TRBV6-5 to TRBJ1-2; possibly TRBD1 for D (5 bases). CDR1 and CDR2 from the germline V gene are MNHEY and SVGAGI. The CDR3 is 16 amino acids. V was shortened by 4 bases and J by 7 bases, with 22 bases between the two germline ends. The CDR3 loop is CASSSPGQTPGGGYTF. CDR3 in DNA: TGTGCCAGCAGTTCACCAGGTCAAACCCCGGGGGGTGGCTACACCTTC.

The chain recombines TRBV9 with TRBJ2-7; 9 bases map to TRBD1. Trimming took 0 bases from V and 3 from J; bases not matched to a gene: 4. Germline CDR1 SGDLS, CDR2 YYNGEE. CDR3 length equals 15 residues. CDR3 nucleotide sequence: TGTGCCAGCAGCGTAGGTTTGGACAGGGGCTACGAGCAGTACTTC. Protein: CASSVGLDRGYEQYF.

The CDR3 is CASSVSGTGEGGYTF. DNA of the CDR3: TGTGCCAGCAGCGTTTCCGGGACAGGGGAAGGTGGCTACACCTTC. This sequence joins TRBV7-3 and TRBJ1-2; 10 nucleotides line up with TRBD1. The ends lost 5 bases at V and 7 bases at J; junction bases unmatched: 10. The CDR3 runs to 15 residues. Germline CDR1 and CDR2: SGHTA and FQGTGA. Complete variable domain (other parts from reference TRBV7-3 and TRBJ1-2): GAGVSQTPSNKVTEKGKYVELRCDPISGHTALYWYRQSLGQGPEFLIYFQGTGAADDSGLPNDRFFAVRPEGSVSTLKIQRTERGDSAVYLCASSVSGTGEGGYTFGSGTRLTVV.

This sequence joins TRBV6-5 and TRBJ1-1; perhaps TRBD1 as D (5 bases). The CDR3 totals 12 residues. The V gene's germline CDR1 is MNHEY and CDR2 SVGAGI. Trimming removed 6 bases from V and 1 base from J, with 6 bases in between. DNA for the CDR3: TGTGCCAGCAGCCAGGGGAACACTGAAGCTTTCTTT. This translates into CASSQGNTEAFF.